Presented here are 10 T cell receptor beta chains from one specimen sequenced in a study of T-cell reconstitution after alpha-beta-depleted transplantation in children. Unique molecular identifiers were used to barcode this TCRbeta library. TCRdb re-analysed the PCR reads in MiXCR, keeping a single row per CDR3 protein. Of about 110,000 distinct CDR3 sequences listed, 5.5% to 6.5% are singletons. The sequenced sample was PBMCs, mostly from graft donor cells, obtained 360 days after TCRalphabeta/CD19-depleted stem cell transplant. These receptor sequences come from a male patient between 2 and 15 years old who had a stem cell transplant for acute lymphoblastic leukemia, so the T cells may come from the graft donor.

This clonotype was seen only a few times. The V call is TRBV4-3, the J call TRBJ2-5; 7 bases line up with TRBD2. J lost 1 base, V lost 1 base, and 0 bases had no gene match. The CDR3 contains 14 residues. Germline lookup yields CDR1 LGHNA and CDR2 YSLEER. Here the CDR3 reads CASSQGLAQETQYF. CDR3 DNA: TGCGCCAGCAGCCAAGGACTAGCCCAAGAGACCCAGTACTTC.

The sample holds many counts of this clonotype. This chain connects TRBV3-1 to TRBJ1-4; D perhaps matches TRBD1 (5 bases). V lost 5 bases, J lost 7 bases, and 8 bases lay in between. Germline V gene sequence: CDR1 LGHDT, CDR2 YNNKEL (reference sequence). The CDR3 sequence is 12 residues long. The CDR3 region is CASSSGSEKLFF. The CDR3 coding sequence is TGTGCCAGCAGCTCAGGGAGTGAAAAACTGTTTTTT. Full variable domain (remainder filled in from reference TRBV3-1 and TRBJ1-4): DTAVSQTPKYLVTQMGNDKSIKCEQNLGHDTMYWYKQDSKKFLKIMFSYNNKELIINETVPNRFSPKSPDKAHLNLHINSLELGDSAVYFCASSSGSEKLFFGSGTQLSVL.

This clonotype has more than one count but fewer than ten. The V call is TRBV6-1, the J call TRBJ2-6; D might be TRBD1 (6 bases). V was shortened by 7 bases and J by 0 bases, with 10 bases between the two germline ends. CDR3 length: 15 amino acids. Germline V gene lookup returns CDR1 MNHNS and CDR2 SASEGT. The CDR3 sequence is CASTAGVSGANVLTF. CDR3 DNA sequence: TGTGCCAGCACCGCAGGGGTCTCTGGGGCCAACGTCCTGACTTTC.

This clonotype was recorded at least ten times. The DNA for the CDR3 is TGCGCCAGCAGCCACCCCCTAAGGACGGGGGACACCGGGGAGCTGTTTTTT. Protein sequence: CASSHPLRTGDTGELFF. The chain carries TRBV4-1 and TRBJ2-2, with TRBD2 as a possible D gene (6 bases). The CDR3 has 17 residues. The germline V gene has CDR1 MGHRA and CDR2 YSYEKL. Trimming took 3 bases from V and 3 from J, leaving 17 bases between them.

This clonotype has at least ten counts. V usage is TRBV4-2 and J usage is TRBJ2-3; possibly TRBD1 for D (6 bases). CDR1 is LGHNA and CDR2 is YNFKEQ in the germline V gene. The CDR3 is made up of 15 amino acids. Between the trimmed V and J ends, which lost 5 bases and 0 bases, there was a span of 12 bases. The CDR3 bases are TGTGCCAGCAGCTCCCGACAGGATAGCACAGATACGCAGTATTTT. Translation: CASSSRQDSTDTQYF.

This clonotype was seen at least ten times. This chain uses TRBV4-3 with TRBJ2-3; D gene uncertain. Between the trimmed V and J ends, which lost 0 bases and 0 bases, there was a span of 13 bases. Germline V gene lookup returns CDR1 LGHNA and CDR2 YSLEER. The CDR3 loop spans 17 amino acids. The CDR3 DNA is TGCGCCAGCAGCCAAGACATCCCTCCTTCTAGCACAGATACGCAGTATTTT. Amino acids: CASSQDIPPSSTDTQYF.

In its sample, this clonotype was seen many times. This sequence joins TRBV28 and TRBJ2-4; D gene ambiguous. Trimming took off 4 bases at V and 3 bases at J, with 7 bases between the two ends. This CDR3 is 13 amino acids long. Germline-derived CDR1 and CDR2 are MDHEN and SYDVKM. CDR3 nucleotide sequence: TGTGCCAGCAGTTACCCGGGCAAAAACATTCAGTACTTC. Its translation is CASSYPGKNIQYF.

This clonotype has more than one count but fewer than ten. J is TRBJ1-1 and V is TRBV10-3, with D hard to call. Trimming removed 2 bases at V and 0 bases at J, with 7 bases between. The germline gives CDR1 ENHRY, CDR2 SYGVKD. The CDR3 length is 14 residues. CDR3 bases: TGTGCCATCAGTGAGGAGTGGCTGAACACTGAAGCTTTCTTT. Protein: CAISEEWLNTEAFF.

This clonotype was recorded at least ten times. This chain joins TRBV7-2 and TRBJ2-7, with TRBD1 identical over 8 bases. The CDR3 has 13 residues. Germline-derived CDR1 and CDR2 are SGHTA and FQGNSA. After removal of 5 bases from V and 6 bases from J, the junction contained 6 bases not matched to a gene. CDR3 sequence (DNA): TGTGCCAGCAGCGCGACAGGGGCTGGCGAGCAGTACTTC. Translation: CASSATGAGEQYF.

The table lists this clonotype with many counts. The chain is built from TRBV6-5 and TRBJ2-4, with TRBD1 matching over 8 bases. This CDR3 spans 16 amino acids. The germline V gene encodes CDR1 MNHEY and CDR2 SVGAGI. Trimming removed 5 bases from V and 8 bases from J; junction bases left unmatched: 14. CDR3 loop: CASSNGGKTGEDIQYF. Written as DNA, the CDR3 is TGTGCCAGCAGTAATGGCGGGAAGACAGGGGAGGACATTCAGTACTTC.